This T cell receptor beta chain came from a study of T cell responses to AZD1222 COVID-19 vaccine. Data came from immunoSEQ multiplex PCR; TCRdb stores just in-frame clones and leaves some out. Here the sample spans some 180,000 clones, 91% being singletons. Second doses that came at about 4 or about 12 weeks were put together. The CDR3 covers 15 residues. The germline gives CDR1 MNHEY, CDR2 SMNVEV (reference sequence). V was pared by 0 bases and J by 6 bases, with 6 bases of the junction left unmatched. The source of this sequence is an adult who received the AZD1222 COVID-19 vaccine. The sequencing here drew on peripheral blood, taken 28 days after the second AZD1222 dose. The chain links TRBV27 to TRBJ1-2; 8 nucleotides agree with TRBD1. The CDR3 DNA reads TGTGCCAGCAGTTTATCTCGGGCAGGGGGCGATGGCTACACCTTC. Protein: CASSLSRAGGDGYTF.